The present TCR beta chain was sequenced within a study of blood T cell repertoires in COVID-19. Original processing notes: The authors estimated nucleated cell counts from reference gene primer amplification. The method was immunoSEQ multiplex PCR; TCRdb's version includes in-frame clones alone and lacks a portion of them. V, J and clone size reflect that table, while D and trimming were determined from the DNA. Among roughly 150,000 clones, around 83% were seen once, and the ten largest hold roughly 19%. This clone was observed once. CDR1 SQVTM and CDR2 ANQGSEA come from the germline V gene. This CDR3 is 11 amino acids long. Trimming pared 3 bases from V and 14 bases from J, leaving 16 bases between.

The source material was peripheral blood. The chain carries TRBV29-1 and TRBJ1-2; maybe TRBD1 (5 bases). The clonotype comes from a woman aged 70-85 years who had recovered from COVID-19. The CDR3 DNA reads TGCAGCGTTGACGCAAACCAGGGTAGTACCTTC. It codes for CSVDANQGSTF.